This is a list of T cell receptor beta chains from one sample in a study of cytomegalovirus exposure and HLA in healthy donors. Only in-frame clones appear in the TCRdb table, and some are missing; sequencing was by immunoSEQ multiplex PCR. The sample table sets out around 70,000 clones. Sequences were obtained from PBMCs. The receptors derive from a middle-aged man in good health and CMV-seronegative. Each CDR3 is given with its conserved first and last residue. A D gene is named only where the DNA matches it firmly.

TRBJ2-2	TRBV5-1	TRBD1	CASSLETPGQGGTGELFF	TGCGCCAGCAGCTTGGAGACCCCGGGACAGGGAGGGACCGGGGAGCTGTTTTTT
TRBJ1-2	TRBV28	TRBD1	CASSLRPGGYRVYGYTF	TGTGCCAGCAGTTTAAGGCCAGGGGGCTACCGGGTCTATGGCTACACCTTC
TRBJ1-3	TRBV30	NA	CAWSPGNSGNTIYF	TGTGCCTGGAGCCCAGGGAACTCTGGGAACACCATATATTTT
TRBJ1-2	TRBV28	NA	CASSFLGGYTF	TGTGCCAGCAGTTTCCTCGGTGGCTACACCTTC
TRBJ2-3	TRBV7-8	TRBD1	CASSLVRGRTSTDTQYF	TGTGCCAGCAGCTTAGTCAGGGGGCGAACTAGCACAGATACGCAGTATTTT
TRBJ2-1	TRBV5-1	NA	CASSLGGPTTYNEQFF	TGCGCCAGCAGCTTAGGGGGACCCACTACCTACAATGAGCAGTTCTTC
TRBJ1-2	TRBV29-1	TRBD1	CSDSGQGDYGYTF	TGCAGCGATTCGGGACAGGGGGACTATGGCTACACCTTC
TRBJ2-1	TRBV13	NA	CASSLSRTYNEQFF	TGTGCCAGCAGCTTATCCAGGACCTACAATGAGCAGTTCTTC
TRBJ1-2	TRBV15	TRBD1	CATGQGSYGYTF	TGTGCCACTGGACAGGGGAGCTATGGCTACACCTTC
TRBJ1-2	TRBV5-1	TRBD1	CASSDPGTGSVYGYTF	TGCGCCAGCAGCGATCCCGGGACAGGGTCGGTGTATGGCTACACCTTC
TRBJ2-2	TRBV9	TRBD1	CASSSRQGSTGELFF	TGTGCCAGCAGCTCCCGACAGGGGTCCACCGGGGAGCTGTTTTTT
TRBJ1-2	TRBV4-2	TRBD1	CASSQRDSFNYGYTF	TGTGCCAGCAGCCAACGGGACAGCTTTAACTATGGCTACACCTTC
TRBJ2-1	TRBV7-9	NA	CASIPSPGALSYNEQFF	TGTGCCAGCATCCCCTCCCCAGGGGCACTCTCCTACAATGAGCAGTTCTTC
TRBJ1-2	TRBV4-3	TRBD1	CASSQDLGQILSFGYTF	TGCGCCAGCAGCCAAGATCTGGGACAGATCCTTTCGTTTGGCTACACCTTC
TRBJ1-2	TRBV5-4	NA	CASSSRRANGYTF	TGTGCCAGCAGCTCGCGGCGGGCGAATGGCTACACCTTC
TRBJ2-2	TRBV19	TRBD1	CASSILPHRGRYTGELFF	TGTGCCAGTAGTATACTCCCTCACAGGGGGCGTTACACCGGGGAGCTGTTTTTT
TRBJ2-7	TRBV5-4	TRBD2	CASSVSGGTSPNSYEQYF	TGTGCCAGCAGCGTTAGCGGGGGGACCTCCCCTAACTCCTACGAGCAGTACTTC
TRBJ2-2	TRBV7-6	NA	CASSSGHQTGELFF	TGTGCCAGCAGCTCCGGACACCAGACCGGGGAGCTGTTTTTT
TRBJ2-7	TRBV28	TRBD2	CASSQLAGGYSYEQYF	TGTGCCAGCAGTCAACTAGCGGGAGGGTACTCCTACGAGCAGTACTTC
TRBJ1-2	TRBV6-1	NA	CASSEWSREGGYTF	TGTGCCAGCAGTGAATGGTCCAGGGAAGGCGGCTACACCTTC
TRBJ1-3	TRBV6-6	NA	CASSPEFGSGNTIYF	TGTGCCAGCAGTCCAGAATTCGGGTCTGGAAACACCATATATTTT
TRBJ1-4	TRBV6-4	TRBD1	CASSARDRGRQLSEKLFF	TGTGCCAGCAGTGCCCGGGACAGGGGTAGGCAATTGAGTGAAAAACTGTTTTTT
TRBJ1-1	TRBV28	NA	CASTLLGRNTEAFF	TGTGCCAGCACCCTGCTTGGGAGGAACACTGAAGCTTTCTTT
TRBJ2-2	TRBV4-3	NA	CASSQDPVRRSNTGELFF	TGCGCCAGCAGCCAAGATCCGGTTAGGCGGTCGAACACCGGGGAGCTGTTTTTT
TRBJ2-1	TRBV14	TRBD2	CASSQLVAGGPDEQFF	TGTGCCAGCAGCCAATTGGTAGCGGGGGGGCCTGACGAGCAGTTCTTC
TRBJ1-6	TRBV19	TRBD1	CASSIRQGAKESPLHF	TGTGCCAGTAGTATCCGCCAGGGGGCGAAGGAGTCACCCCTCCACTTT
TRBJ2-2	TRBV10-2	TRBD1	CASRGQTSSGELFF	TGCGCCAGCAGGGGACAGACCTCCTCCGGGGAGCTGTTTTTT
TRBJ2-1	TRBV10-2	NA	CASTPGVYNEQFF	TGCGCCAGCACGCCGGGAGTATACAATGAGCAGTTCTTC
TRBJ1-2	TRBV10-3	NA	CAISEHFNYGYTF	TGTGCCATCAGTGAGCACTTTAACTATGGCTACACCTTC
TRBJ1-5	TRBV6-1	NA	CASSEARAGHQPQHF	TGTGCCAGCAGTGAAGCTCGGGCAGGGCATCAGCCCCAGCATTTT
TRBJ2-7	TRBV7-9	TRBD2	CASSEGLAGMGSREQYF	TGTGCCAGCAGCGAGGGACTAGCGGGAATGGGGTCGCGGGAGCAGTACTTC
TRBJ2-2	TRBV11-3	NA	CASSSSGLAPTGELFF	TGTGCCAGCAGCTCCAGTGGGCTAGCGCCCACCGGGGAGCTGTTTTTT
TRBJ2-3	TRBV7-2	TRBD2	CASSHYSGEATDTQYF	TGTGCCAGCAGCCACTATAGCGGGGAGGCCACAGATACGCAGTATTTT
TRBJ1-3	TRBV9	NA	CASSAQVTGNTIYF	TGTGCCAGCAGCGCGCAGGTTACTGGAAACACCATATATTTT
TRBJ2-1	TRBV7-8	NA	CASSLGQVNNEQFF	TGTGCCAGCAGCTTAGGGCAGGTTAACAATGAGCAGTTCTTC
TRBJ1-4	TRBV30	NA	CAWSNTGHADEKLFF	TGTGCCTGGAGTAATACGGGACACGCGGATGAAAAACTGTTTTTT
TRBJ2-3	TRBV11-3	NA	CASSPEQGADTQYF	TGTGCCAGCAGCCCCGAACAGGGCGCAGATACGCAGTATTTT
TRBJ2-7	TRBV19	TRBD1	CASSMGTGGTYEQYF	TGTGCCAGTAGTATGGGGACAGGGGGGACCTACGAGCAGTACTTC